The clone carrying this T cell receptor (beta chain) was seen a handful of times. This entry belongs to a study of T cells after yellow fever vaccination. Template switching with 5'RACE generated the TCR cDNA and added a universal primer site and UMIs. TCRdb independently ran MiXCR on the 5' RACE reads; one entry per CDR3 protein. The table records 100,000 to 150,000 distinct CDR3 sequences, around 9.8% of them present only once. CDR1 and CDR2 from the germline V gene are LGHDT and YNNKEL (reference sequence). Trimming stripped 0 bases from V and 0 bases from J, with 12 bases between. The CDR3 contains 16 residues.

The J gene is TRBJ2-7, the V gene TRBV3-1; D unresolved. The starting material was CD8+ T cells sorted from PBMCs, obtained on the day of the yellow fever booster vaccination. The receptor was isolated from a man aged 18-30 years who received the YFV17D yellow fever vaccine. The CDR3 bases are TGTGCCAGCAGCCAAGAAGGTTTGAGCCTCTCCTACGAGCAGTACTTC. Residues: CASSQEGLSLSYEQYF.